This TCR beta chain came from a study of response to subunit inactivated influenza vaccine. Points from the study as a whole: Authors suggested each seasonal flu vaccination may recruit only limited numbers of new T cells.

There are 14 residues in the CDR3. TCRdb recomputed calls from the RT-PCR reads with MiXCR, one row per CDR3 protein. The table has about 240,000 distinct CDR3 sequences, about 12% seen once. On this clonotype itself: The target antigen is unknown. One end of the junction is discordant with germline, which a read error may explain.

The chain links TRBV5-7 to TRBJ2-3; D ambiguous. TRBV5-7 is filed as an ORF, its function uncertain. This TCR came from a man between 50 and 59 years old who received an inactivated influenza vaccine. Sequences were derived from non-naive T cells sorted from PBMCs, sampled 14 days before vaccination. Here the CDR3 reads CAISPVSPGDTQYF. The CDR3 DNA sequence: TGTGCCATCAGCCCCGTAAGCCCGGGAGATACGCAGTATTTT.